Listed below are T cell receptor beta chains from one sample, sequenced in a study of T cells in Graves' hyperthyroidism and ophthalmopathy. TCRdb re-called the multiplex PCR reads through MiXCR, storing one row per CDR3 protein. The top ten clones hold roughly 13% of a sample with 550,000 to 650,000 distinct CDR3 sequences, approximately 14% of them seen once. Sequenced input: blood. The receptors originated from a woman aged 40 to 50 with Graves' hyperthyroidism. Both conserved end residues are part of each CDR3. A D gene is named only where the DNA matches it firmly. Size values are once, few and many counts, or a class for expanded clones, and some rows have none.

TRBV7-2	few	12	TRBJ2-1	NA	TGTGCCAGCAGCTTTAGCATCAATGAGCAGTTCTTC	CASSFSINEQFF
TRBV6-2/TRBV6-3	NA	16	TRBJ1-5	NA	TGTGCCAGCAGTCCAACAGGGAAATATAGCAATCAGCCCCAGCATTTT	CASSPTGKYSNQPQHF
TRBV10-2	few	15	TRBJ2-7	TRBD1	TGCGCCAGCAGTGGAGACAGGGGTGTTTCCTACGAGCAGTACTTC	CASSGDRGVSYEQYF
TRBV20-1	many	13	TRBJ2-1	TRBD2	TGCAGTGGCCCGACTAGCGGGTACAATGAGCAGTTCTTC	CSGPTSGYNEQFF
TRBV2	many	16	TRBJ1-5	NA	TGTGCCAGCAGTGAAGAGAAAGTTGGTGGGAATCAGCCCCAGCATTTT	CASSEEKVGGNQPQHF
TRBV28	many	13	TRBJ2-1	TRBD1	TGTGCCAGCAGTTGGGACAGGGTGAATGAGCAGTTCTTC	CASSWDRVNEQFF
TRBV27	NA	18	TRBJ2-1	TRBD2	TGTGCCAGCAGTAGGGACACGGGGACTAGCGGGAGGGCCAATGAGCAGTTCTTC	CASSRDTGTSGRANEQFF
TRBV5-6	few	15	TRBJ1-5	NA	TGTGCCAGCAGCTTGCTGGGAATAAGCAATCAGCCCCAGCATTTT	CASSLLGISNQPQHF
TRBV19	many	15	TRBJ1-2	TRBD1	TGTGCCAGTAGTGGACAGGGGCAGGGGAAAGGCGGCTACACCTTC	CASSGQGQGKGGYTF
TRBV24-1	NA	19	TRBJ2-2	TRBD1	TGTGCCACCAGCTCCCGAGGGGAACAGGGGGCGCGAAACACCGGGGAGCTGTTTTTT	CATSSRGEQGARNTGELFF
TRBV27	NA	15	TRBJ1-1	TRBD1	TGTGCCAGCAGTTTGCAGGGGGCAGCGAACACTGAAGCTTTCTTT	CASSLQGAANTEAFF
TRBV28	many	14	TRBJ2-7	NA	TGTGCCAGCAGGGCTGCAGGGAATCGAGTCGAGCAGTACTTC	CASRAAGNRVEQYF
TRBV30	many	13	TRBJ2-7	TRBD1	TGTGCCTGGAGCGGACAGGGGGCGCTTGAGCAGTACTTC	CAWSGQGALEQYF
TRBV27	many	16	TRBJ2-3	NA	TGTGCCAGCAGTCCCCGGAGGGGAGTAAGCACAGATACGCAGTATTTT	CASSPRRGVSTDTQYF
TRBV7-3	NA	13	TRBJ2-1	NA	TGTGCCAGCAGCTCCGTGGATGGGAATGAGCAGTTCTTC	CASSSVDGNEQFF
TRBV7-6	many	13	TRBJ2-3	NA	TGTGCCAGCAGCCCCATCCCTCGAGATACGCAGTATTTT	CASSPIPRDTQYF
TRBV10-3	NA	14	TRBJ1-2	NA	TGTGCCATCACAGGTGAAGACCGTTACTATGGCTACACCTTC	CAITGEDRYYGYTF
TRBV29-1	many	12	TRBJ2-7	NA	TGCAGCGTGATTCATGGGCCCTACGAGCAGTACTTC	CSVIHGPYEQYF
TRBV19	few	13	TRBJ2-2	TRBD2	TGTGCCACCACAAGACTAGCGGGAGGGGAGCTGTTTTTT	CATTRLAGGELFF
TRBV5-8	NA	17	TRBJ2-1	TRBD2	TGTGCCAGCAGCTCCTTTTCTTTACTAGCGGGTGGGAGGAGGCAGTTCTTC	CASSSFSLLAGGRRQFF
TRBV28	many	15	TRBJ2-3	TRBD2	TGTGCCAGCAGTTTTATGGGTCTAGCGGGAGATACGCAGTATTTT	CASSFMGLAGDTQYF
TRBV12-3/TRBV12-4	many	13	TRBJ2-2	NA	TGTGCCAGCAGTTTTGGTCCGTCGGGGGAGCTGTTTTTT	CASSFGPSGELFF
TRBV28	once	15	TRBJ2-2	NA	TGTGCCAGCAGCCGGACTACGCGAGGAACCGGGGAGCTGTTTTTT	CASSRTTRGTGELFF
TRBV10-1	few	11	TRBJ1-5	NA	TGCGCCACCAGGTTGGATCAGCCCCAGCATTTT	CATRLDQPQHF
TRBV28	many	14	TRBJ1-1	NA	TGTGCCAGCAGTACGACCGGGGCGAACACTGAAGCTTTCTTT	CASSTTGANTEAFF